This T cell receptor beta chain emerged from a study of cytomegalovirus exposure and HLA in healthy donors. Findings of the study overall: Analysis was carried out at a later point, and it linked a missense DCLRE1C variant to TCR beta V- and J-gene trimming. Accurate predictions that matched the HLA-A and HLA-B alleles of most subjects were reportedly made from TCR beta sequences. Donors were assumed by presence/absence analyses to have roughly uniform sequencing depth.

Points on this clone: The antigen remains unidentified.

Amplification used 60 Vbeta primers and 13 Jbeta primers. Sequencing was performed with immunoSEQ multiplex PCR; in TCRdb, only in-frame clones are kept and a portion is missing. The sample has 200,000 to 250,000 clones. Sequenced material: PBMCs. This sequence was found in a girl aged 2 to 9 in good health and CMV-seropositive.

The CDR3 loop is CASSVGAGETQYF. The CDR3 nucleotides are TGTGCCAGCAGCGTAGGGGCGGGGGAGACCCAGTACTTC. The chain is built from TRBV9 and TRBJ2-5; D might be TRBD2 (6 bases). The germline V gene has CDR1 SGDLS and CDR2 YYNGEE. The V and J ends lost 0 bases and 5 bases respectively, with 8 bases between them. This CDR3 has 13 amino acids.